One sample yielded the 21 T cell receptor beta chains listed below, sequenced in a study of T cell repertoires in aging, cancer and after chemotherapy. Rearranged V-D-J TRB sequences were amplified with a mixed TRB-A/B primer pool. In TCRdb, the multiplex PCR reads were re-called with MiXCR into one record per CDR3 protein. The sample yields approximately 2,600 distinct CDR3 sequences, around three fifths seen once. Amplification of TCR beta used genomic DNA extracted from peripheral blood. Specimen: blood. Source of these receptors: a human donor with a solid tumor.

The chain links TRBV20-1 to TRBJ2-5; 13 positions match TRBD2. The CDR3 has 18 amino acids. V shed 3 bases and J 5 bases; nucleotides not matched to a gene: 15. Germline V gene sequence: CDR1 DFQATT, CDR2 SNEGSKA (reference sequence). This CDR3 reads CSASLRLAGGLGGETQYF. The CDR3 coding sequence is TGCAGTGCTAGTCTTAGACTAGCGGGAGGCCTGGGAGGGGAGACCCAGTACTTC.

This clonotype was observed once. This chain connects TRBV6-4 to TRBJ2-3, with D tentatively TRBD1 or TRBD2 (6 bases each). V was trimmed by 3 bases and J by 3 bases, leaving 13 bases between them. The CDR3 runs 15 residues. CDR1 is MRHNA and CDR2 is SNTAGT in the germline V gene. This CDR3 reads CASSEGGGETDTQYF. CDR3 in DNA: TGTGCCAGCAGTGAAGGAGGGGGTGAGACAGATACGCAGTATTTT.

This clonotype was detected once. The rearrangement joins TRBV14 to TRBJ1-2; weak D call: TRBD1 (5 bases). The CDR3 is made up of 12 amino acids. Germline CDR1 and CDR2: SGHDN and FVKESK. Trimming cost V 4 bases and J 4 bases, with 7 bases left between them. The CDR3 is CASSPDTYGYTF. For the CDR3, the DNA is TGTGCCAGCAGCCCGGACACCTATGGCTACACCTTC.

This clonotype turned up a few times. V gene TRBV27 combines with J gene TRBJ1-1, with 9 positions matching TRBD1. Trimming took 6 bases from V and 6 from J; bases not matched to a gene: 8. This CDR3 has 14 residues. CDR1 MNHEY and CDR2 SMNVEV come from the germline V gene (reference sequence). CDR3 coding DNA: TGTGCCAGCAGCCCGGGACAGGGCGTTTCTGAAGCTTTCTTT. It yields the protein CASSPGQGVSEAFF.

The chain carries TRBV5-4 and TRBJ1-2, with 7 bases fitting TRBD1. Germline lookup yields CDR1 SGHNT and CDR2 YYREEE (reference sequence). The CDR3 extends over 13 amino acids. Trimming took 0 bases from V and 6 from J; bases not matched to a gene: 2. CDR3 loop: CASSLAGTDGYTF. The CDR3 DNA follows: TGTGCCAGCAGCTTGGCAGGGACAGATGGCTACACCTTC.

The count of this clonotype is one. V is TRBV25-1 and J is TRBJ1-2; D might be TRBD1 (5 bases). This CDR3 comprises 14 residues. The germline gives CDR1 MGHDK, CDR2 SYGVNS. Trimming took 6 bases from V and 2 from J, leaving 13 bases between them. This chain's CDR3 is CASRTDGFNYGYTF. CDR3 sequence (DNA): TGTGCCAGCAGGACAGACGGCTTCAACTATGGCTACACCTTC.

The gene calls are TRBV5-5 and TRBJ2-5; 9 nucleotides match TRBD2. CDR3 length: 13 residues. Trimming took 9 bases from V and 2 from J; bases not matched to a gene: 5. Germline lookup yields CDR1 SGHKS and CDR2 YYEKEE (reference sequence). The CDR3 reads CATDAGGQETQYF. CDR3 DNA: TGTGCCACCGACGCGGGGGGGCAAGAGACCCAGTACTTC.

The chain employs TRBV27 and TRBJ1-2; a weak D match, TRBD1 (6 bases). V was trimmed by 5 bases and J by 4 bases, leaving 14 bases between them. Germline loops: CDR1 MNHEY, CDR2 SMNVEV (reference sequence). This CDR3 has 14 residues. CDR3 sequence (DNA): TGTGCCAGCAGTCCCCAGGGGAAAGGCTATGGCTACACCTTC. It translates to CASSPQGKGYGYTF.

The genes are TRBV20-1 and TRBJ1-2; no clear D gene. Trimming cost V 0 bases and J 4 bases, with 9 bases left between them. The CDR3 is made up of 13 amino acids. Per the germline V gene, CDR1 is DFQATT and CDR2 is SNEGSKA (reference sequence). The CDR3 loop reads CSARESGRYGYTF. For the CDR3, the DNA is TGCAGTGCTAGAGAATCCGGACGCTATGGCTACACCTTC.

There are a few counts of this clonotype. The gene calls are TRBV7-2 and TRBJ2-2; D unclear. The CDR3 totals 13 residues. CDR1 SGHTA and CDR2 FQGNSA come from the germline V gene. Trimming shortened V by 9 bases and J by 0 bases, and 8 bases separated the two germline ends. CDR3 coding DNA: TGTGCCAGTGCAGACGCGAACACCGGGGAGCTGTTTTTT. Translation: CASADANTGELFF.

The gene calls are TRBV15 and TRBJ1-1; D is unresolved. Germline CDR1 is LNHNV and CDR2 is YYDKDF (reference sequence). The V end was cut by 0 bases, the J end by 7 bases, with 6 bases between. This CDR3 is built from 12 residues. This CDR3 reads CATSRDRFEAFF. The CDR3 nucleotides read TGTGCCACCAGCAGAGATCGGTTTGAAGCTTTCTTT.

This clonotype was observed a few times. The gene calls are TRBV29-1 and TRBJ2-7, with a possible D match to TRBD1 (5 bases). The CDR3 consists of 16 residues. The germline gives CDR1 SQVTM, CDR2 ANQGSEA. The V and J ends lost 5 bases and 0 bases respectively, with 20 bases between them. The CDR3 DNA sequence: TGCAGCGTTTATGGGGCGTCTCGGTTGAGCTCCTACGAGCAGTACTTC. It specifies CSVYGASRLSSYEQYF.

The chain is built from TRBV19 and TRBJ1-5, with D tentatively TRBD1 (5 bases). Germline values: CDR1 LNHDA, CDR2 SQIVND (reference sequence). V was clipped by 3 bases and J by 6 bases, with 12 bases between them. The CDR3 covers 14 residues. The CDR3 region is CASSIGGSGQPQHF. CDR3 coding DNA: TGTGCCAGTAGTATTGGGGGAAGCGGTCAGCCCCAGCATTTT.

The chain combines TRBV6-5 with TRBJ1-2; D call uncertain. The CDR3 length is 13 residues. Between the trimmed V and J ends, which lost 6 bases and 3 bases, there was a span of 11 bases. The V gene's germline CDR1 is MNHEY and CDR2 SVGAGI. CDR3 nucleotides: TGTGCCAGCAGCCGTGGAACGGACTATGGCTACACCTTC. Residues: CASSRGTDYGYTF.

There are a few counts of this clonotype. The chain has TRBV10-3 and TRBJ2-7, with D uncertain. CDR1 and CDR2 (germline): ENHRY, SYGVKD. The CDR3 has 14 amino acids. V dropped 6 bases and J dropped 3 bases, with 15 bases sitting between them. CDR3 bases: TGTGCCATCAGCGAAGTCAGCGCCCGCTACGAGCAGTACTTC. Amino acids: CAISEVSARYEQYF.

The rearrangement joins TRBV20-1 to TRBJ2-1; the D is unclear. CDR1 is DFQATT and CDR2 is SNEGSKA in the germline V gene (reference sequence). The CDR3 is 14 amino acids. The germline V and J ends were trimmed by 6 bases and 6 bases, with 18 bases remaining between them. As DNA, the CDR3 is TGCAGTGCCCCAGTTAGCACGGGTCCCAATGAGCAGTTCTTC. It is translated as CSAPVSTGPNEQFF.

The J gene is TRBJ2-3, the V gene TRBV7-6; D is uncertain. Germline V gene lookup returns CDR1 SGHVS and CDR2 FNYEAQ. The CDR3 loop spans 11 amino acids. The germline V and J ends were trimmed by 5 bases and 7 bases, with 7 bases remaining between them. The CDR3 DNA follows: TGTGCCAGCAGCGCCGAAAATACGCAGTATTTT. As protein: CASSAENTQYF. The full variable domain, with the rest looked up from reference TRBV7-6 and TRBJ2-3, is GAGVSQSPRYKVTKRGQDVALRCDPISGHVSLYWYRQALGQGPEFLTYFNYEAQQDKSGLPNDRFSAERPEGSISTLTIQRTEQRDSAMYRCASSAENTQYFGPGTRLTVL.

The genes are TRBV12-3 or TRBV12-4 and TRBJ1-2; no clear D gene. V dropped 2 bases and J dropped 4 bases, with 5 bases sitting between them. This CDR3 has 12 amino acids. The CDR3 nucleotides are TGTGCCAGCAGTTTAAGGCTCTATGGCTACACCTTC. It is translated as CASSLRLYGYTF.

This clonotype has just a few counts. The chain recombines TRBV4-3 with TRBJ2-7, with D hard to call. The V gene's germline CDR1 is LGHNA and CDR2 YSLEER. Trimming removed 3 bases at V and 4 bases at J, with 10 bases between. The CDR3 extends over 13 amino acids. The CDR3 protein is CASSQTAEYEQYF. The CDR3 DNA follows: TGCGCCAGCAGCCAGACCGCGGAGTACGAGCAGTACTTC.

The V and J genes are TRBV20-1 and TRBJ2-7, with 11 bases identical to TRBD2. J was trimmed by 5 bases and V by 0 bases; bases with no gene match: 6. CDR1 is DFQATT and CDR2 is SNEGSKA in the germline V gene (reference sequence). The CDR3 sequence is 15 residues long. CDR3 region: CSARDTLAGGDEQYF. The CDR3 DNA reads TGCAGTGCTAGAGATACCCTAGCGGGGGGCGACGAGCAGTACTTC.

This chain joins TRBV11-2 and TRBJ2-5; D unresolved. Germline V gene sequence: CDR1 SGHAT, CDR2 FQNNGV. V was clipped by 6 bases and J by 2 bases, with 10 bases between them. The CDR3 totals 13 residues. The CDR3 nucleotides read TGTGCCAGCAGTCTCTGGGCGCAAGAGACCCAGTACTTC. Residues: CASSLWAQETQYF. Based on the CDR3 plus reference TRBV11-2 and TRBJ2-5, the full variable domain is EAGVAQSPRYKIIEKRQSVAFWCNPISGHATLYWYQQILGQGPKLLIQFQNNGVVDDSQLPKDRFSAERLKGVDSTLKIQPAKLEDSAVYLCASSLWAQETQYFGPGTRLLVL.